This is a list of T cell receptor beta chains from one sample in a study of blood T cell repertoires in COVID-19. The method was immunoSEQ multiplex PCR; TCRdb's version includes in-frame clones alone and lacks a portion of them. This sample yields roughly 290,000 clones, of which around 85% are seen a single time; 0.75% to 0.95% belongs to the top ten. Sequencing was done on a sample of peripheral blood. Receptors were obtained from a human donor with COVID-19, enrolled during active disease. The donor label of this sample is uncertain. Both conserved end residues are part of each CDR3. The D gene is left open where the match is weak. Where a row states a size, it is once, few, many or the class of an expanded clone; other rows omit it.

cdr3_nt: TGTGCCAGCAGCTACAGGGGGACTACCTACAATGAGCAGTTCTTC; cdr3_aa: CASSYRGTTYNEQFF; cdr3_length: 15; d_call: -; v_call: TRBV7-9; clone_size: few; j_call: TRBJ2-1
cdr3_nt: TGTGCCAGCAGTCGCGATCCAACTAATGAAAAACTGTTTTTT; cdr3_aa: CASSRDPTNEKLFF; cdr3_length: 14; d_call: -; v_call: TRBV6-5; clone_size: few; j_call: TRBJ1-4
cdr3_nt: TGTGCCTGGGGGACGGGGAATGAAAAACTGTTTTTT; cdr3_aa: CAWGTGNEKLFF; cdr3_length: 12; d_call: -; v_call: TRBV30; clone_size: -; j_call: TRBJ1-4
cdr3_nt: TGTGCCAGCAGGCCTCTAGCGGCCAGGAACACCGGGGAGCTGTTTTTT; cdr3_aa: CASRPLAARNTGELFF; cdr3_length: 16; d_call: TRBD2; v_call: TRBV2; clone_size: -; j_call: TRBJ2-2
cdr3_nt: TGTGCCAGCAGCGTAGCAGGGACAGGGGGAGTGAATGAGCAGTTCTTC; cdr3_aa: CASSVAGTGGVNEQFF; cdr3_length: 16; d_call: TRBD1; v_call: TRBV9; clone_size: -; j_call: TRBJ2-1
cdr3_nt: TGTGCCAGTAGTATGAACAGAAGGGATACGCAGTATTTT; cdr3_aa: CASSMNRRDTQYF; cdr3_length: 13; d_call: -; v_call: TRBV19; clone_size: once; j_call: TRBJ2-3
cdr3_nt: TGTGCCAGCAGCTTAGCGGGGAGTGGCGGGAGGGATACGCAGTATTTT; cdr3_aa: CASSLAGSGGRDTQYF; cdr3_length: 16; d_call: TRBD2; v_call: TRBV7-2; clone_size: -; j_call: TRBJ2-3
cdr3_nt: TGTGCCAGCTCTTTTGGCGGGGAGACCCAGTACTTC; cdr3_aa: CASSFGGETQYF; cdr3_length: 12; d_call: -; v_call: TRBV19; clone_size: few; j_call: TRBJ2-5
cdr3_nt: TGTGCCTGGAGTGTTGGCGGGAGATTTTCCGAGACCCAGTACTTC; cdr3_aa: CAWSVGGRFSETQYF; cdr3_length: 15; d_call: TRBD2; v_call: TRBV30; clone_size: -; j_call: TRBJ2-5
cdr3_nt: TGCAGCGTCCGACAGAGCCAAGAGACCCAGTACTTC; cdr3_aa: CSVRQSQETQYF; cdr3_length: 12; d_call: -; v_call: TRBV29-1; clone_size: once; j_call: TRBJ2-5
cdr3_nt: TGTGCCAGCAGCTTAGGGGCCAGGGACTACGAGCAGTACTTC; cdr3_aa: CASSLGARDYEQYF; cdr3_length: 14; d_call: -; v_call: TRBV7-2; clone_size: -; j_call: TRBJ2-7
cdr3_nt: TGTGCCAGCAGCCAACAGGGAAGGAGCAATCAGCCCCAGCATTTT; cdr3_aa: CASSQQGRSNQPQHF; cdr3_length: 15; d_call: -; v_call: TRBV6-2/TRBV6-3; clone_size: -; j_call: TRBJ1-5
cdr3_nt: TGTGCCAGCAGCTTAAGGGCTGGTGCGTCGGGATCTGAAGCTTTCTTT; cdr3_aa: CASSLRAGASGSEAFF; cdr3_length: 16; d_call: -; v_call: TRBV11-2; clone_size: few; j_call: TRBJ1-1
cdr3_nt: TGTGCCAGCAGCTTAGCGACCTGGACTAGCGGGAGACAGGATACGCAGTATTTT; cdr3_aa: CASSLATWTSGRQDTQYF; cdr3_length: 18; d_call: TRBD2; v_call: TRBV7-2; clone_size: -; j_call: TRBJ2-3
cdr3_nt: TGTGCCAGCAGTTTATATTGGACAGGGGAGGGAACTGAAGCTTTCTTT; cdr3_aa: CASSLYWTGEGTEAFF; cdr3_length: 16; d_call: TRBD1; v_call: TRBV27; clone_size: -; j_call: TRBJ1-1
cdr3_nt: TGTGCCAGCAGTGACGGGGGATTTAATGAAAAACTGTTTTTT; cdr3_aa: CASSDGGFNEKLFF; cdr3_length: 14; d_call: -; v_call: TRBV6-1; clone_size: -; j_call: TRBJ1-4